This entry is about one T cell receptor beta chain. The V segment lost 4 bases and the J segment 3 bases; nucleotides outside the gene matches: 13. Looked up from germline, CDR1 is LNHDA and CDR2 is SQIVND (reference sequence). The CDR3 covers 18 residues. Authors' processing steps: Counts of nucleated cells, estimated from reference gene primer amplification, were obtained. Some clones are missing from TCRdb's copy, which holds only in-frame ones; the method was immunoSEQ multiplex PCR. Clonal size and the V and J genes are those of that table, whereas D and trimming came from the DNA. Of roughly 150,000 clones listed, roughly 80% are singletons. The data are from a study of blood T cell repertoires in COVID-19. Study context: Researchers got acute and convalescent COVID-19 samples from the United States, Italy and Spain. T cells, B-cell-depleted T cells, or PBMCs supplied cDNA or gDNA.

This chain links TRBV19 with TRBJ2-2; TRBD1 agrees at 8 bases. The sequence came from a man aged 60 to 69 with acute or convalescent COVID-19. Sequenced sample: peripheral blood. The CDR3 bases are TGTGCCAGTAGTAGCGCCAGGGGCAGGGGGCCCCACACCGGGGAGCTGTTTTTT. Translation: CASSSARGRGPHTGELFF. The full variable domain, with the rest looked up from reference TRBV19 and TRBJ2-2, is DGGITQSPKYLFRKEGQNVTLSCEQNLNHDAMYWYRQDPGQGLRLIYYSQIVNDFQKGDIAEGYSVSREKKESFPLTVTSAQKNPTAFYLCASSSARGRGPHTGELFFGEGSRLTVL.